The 6 T cell receptor beta chains in this list originate from one sample, sequenced in a study of beta chain features in type 1 diabetes. General study results and limits: The study found moderately but significantly shorter TCRB CDR3s in all four CD4+ subsets of Type 1 diabetes patients.

Of the isolated RNA, all was reverse transcribed, and so the sequenced material was expressed TCRB transcripts. The table came from immunoSEQ multiplex PCR; TCRdb's copy has only in-frame clones and leaves some out. This sample has around 250,000 clones, with 11% to 15% found just once. Their target antigens are unknown. The specimen was naive CD4+ T cells from blood. The origin of the receptors is a man in his thirties or forties with type 1 diabetes.

The chain recombines TRBV9 with TRBJ2-6; TRBD1 agrees at 11 bases. The CDR3 consists of 19 residues. Germline V gene lookup returns CDR1 SGDLS and CDR2 YYNGEE. Trimming removed 0 bases from V and 2 bases from J; junction bases left unmatched: 7. CDR3 coding DNA: TGTGCCAGCAGCGTAGGGGCTTGGGGACAGGGGGCTGGGGCCAACGTCCTGACTTTC. Residues: CASSVGAWGQGAGANVLTF.

This clone was recorded a few times. The chain has TRBV9 and TRBJ2-1, with D perhaps matching TRBD2 (7 bases). V was clipped by 5 bases and J by 0 bases, with 15 bases between them. Germline CDR1 reads SGDLS; CDR2 reads YYNGEE. The CDR3 sequence is 16 residues long. In DNA form, the CDR3 reads TGTGCCAGCAGGCCGGGGGGCTCCAGCTCCTACAATGAGCAGTTCTTC. Its translation: CASRPGGSSSYNEQFF.

The chain uses TRBV7-2 and TRBJ2-1; TRBD2 might be the D (5 bases). V was shortened by 2 bases and J by 0 bases, with 8 bases between the two germline ends. CDR1 is SGHTA, CDR2 FQGNSA, per germline. There are 15 residues in the CDR3. The CDR3 loop reads CASSLSGDSYNEQFF. Written as DNA, the CDR3 is TGTGCCAGCAGCTTAAGCGGAGACTCCTACAATGAGCAGTTCTTC.

Note on this clone: The same CDR3 is also encoded by other DNA sequences in this sample. This rearrangement joins TRBV29-1 to TRBJ1-1; D gene ambiguous. V was trimmed by 4 bases and J by 1 base, leaving 7 bases between them. The CDR3 sequence is 12 residues long. CDR1 is SQVTM and CDR2 is ANQGSEA in the germline V gene. In DNA, the CDR3 is TGCAGCGTTGTGCGGGGGAACACTGAAGCTTTCTTT. Encoded protein: CSVVRGNTEAFF.

This clone was found a few times. The V and J genes are TRBV6-1 and TRBJ2-7; 9 bases align to TRBD1. CDR1 and CDR2 from the germline V gene are MNHNS and SASEGT. V shed 6 bases, J shed 0 bases, and the junction held 3 bases outside the gene matches. The CDR3 is made up of 14 amino acids. CDR3 sequence: CASRRTGDSYEQYF. The CDR3 DNA follows: TGTGCCAGCAGGAGGACAGGGGACTCCTACGAGCAGTACTTC.

The chain combines TRBV27 with TRBJ2-7; weak D call: TRBD1 (6 bases). CDR3 size: 13 residues. Germline CDR1 MNHEY, CDR2 SMNVEV (reference sequence). The germline V and J ends were trimmed by 2 bases and 7 bases, with 12 bases remaining between them. CDR3 residues: CASSLRGGGEQYF. The CDR3 DNA is TGTGCCAGCAGTTTACGAGGGGGTGGGGAGCAGTACTTC.